This TCR beta chain was identified during a study of PD-1 blockade in mismatch repair-deficient tumors. Time point defined: 10-day in vitro stimulation with candidate neoantigen peptide 5. Every patient had mismatch repair deficiency by PCR or immunohistochemistry. Cells were stimulated approximately 9 days with each of several ELISpot-reactive neoantigens. A no-peptide control culture served as baseline for clone fold changes. Remarks on this clone: The antigen is not known.

V dropped 0 bases and J dropped 2 bases, with 8 bases sitting between them. CDR3 length: 14 residues. Germline V gives CDR1 SGDLS, CDR2 YYNGEE. Study results and limitations: After pembrolizumab, tumor-resident clones rose rapidly, then generally contracted before radiologic responses.

Repertoires were generated with immunoSEQ multiplex PCR, while TCRdb's copy carries only in-frame clones and drops some. This sample has fewer than 16,000 clones, with around 80% found just once. The gene calls are TRBV9 and TRBJ1-2; tentatively, D is TRBD1 (6 bases). The source of this sequence is an adult with mismatch repair-deficient cancer. Material: cells cultured in vitro, obtained from a patient treated with pembrolizumab. The CDR3 reads CASSVVGQNYGYTF. As DNA, the CDR3 is TGTGCCAGCAGCGTAGTCGGACAGAACTATGGCTACACCTTC.